A selection of T cell receptor beta chains follows, all from one sample in a study of Tregs in tolerant kidney transplant recipients. Clones were read by immunoSEQ multiplex PCR, and TCRdb kept only the in-frame ones, dropping some. The sample has 50,000 to 75,000 clones; 70% to 90% are singletons. Sequenced here: Tregs from blood, sampled before the transplant. These receptors all stem from a human donor who received a combined kidney and bone marrow transplant. The CDR3 runs from the conserved cysteine through the conserved F or W. The D gene is left open where the match is weak. Rows may omit the clone size; those that give it use once, few, many or a size class.

D	size	J	V	DNA	CDR3
NA	few	TRBJ1-1	TRBV6-6	TGTGCCAGCAGTTACTCAGGGGGGACTGAAGCTTTCTTT	CASSYSGGTEAFF
NA	NA	TRBJ1-2	TRBV5-1	TGCGCCAGCAGCCCAGATAACTATGGCTACACCTTC	CASSPDNYGYTF
NA	once	TRBJ1-2	TRBV19	TGTGCCACCGAGCAGGGAGGCTACACCTTC	CATEQGGYTF
NA	NA	TRBJ2-7	TRBV5-1	TGCGCCAGCAGCTTGGGGCCTAGCTCCGACGAGCAGTACTTC	CASSLGPSSDEQYF
TRBD1	NA	TRBJ1-2	TRBV2	TGTGCCAGCTCCCCACAGGGGGCTAGCTATGGCTACACCTTC	CASSPQGASYGYTF
NA	NA	TRBJ1-1	TRBV19	TGTGCCAGTACTAGACGTCCGGACGGCGGTGAAGCTTTCTTT	CASTRRPDGGEAFF
NA	medium-sized	TRBJ2-7	TRBV7-9	TGTGCCAGCAGCTTTAGCGTCGAGCAGTACTTC	CASSFSVEQYF
TRBD2	few	TRBJ2-5	TRBV5-1	TGCGCCAGCAGCTTGGTGCTAGCGGGGCCCCAAGAGACCCAGTACTTC	CASSLVLAGPQETQYF
NA	NA	TRBJ2-2	TRBV28	TGTGCCAGCAGTTTTCCCGGGACTTACTTCGCGAACACCGGGGAGCTGTTTTTT	CASSFPGTYFANTGELFF
TRBD1	NA	TRBJ1-3	TRBV6-5	TGTGCCAGCGCAGCAGGGGGTTTCTCTGGAAACACCATATATTTT	CASAAGGFSGNTIYF
TRBD2	NA	TRBJ2-2	TRBV7-8	TGTGCCAGCAGCCCCAGAGGGGCGGGGGCGAACACCGGGGAGCTGTTTTTT	CASSPRGAGANTGELFF
NA	once	TRBJ1-2	TRBV27	TGTGCCAGCAGTTTCGGGGCCAATAACTATGGCTACACCTTC	CASSFGANNYGYTF
TRBD1	NA	TRBJ1-1	TRBV6-5	TGTGCCAGCAGTTACCTCGGGACAGGCCGAGTCGGAGAAGCTTTCTTT	CASSYLGTGRVGEAFF
NA	NA	TRBJ1-2	TRBV6-5	TGTGCCAGCAGTCAACAGGTCTTTACGGGCTACACCTTC	CASSQQVFTGYTF
NA	few	TRBJ1-2	TRBV15	TGTGCCACCAAAGCAGGGCCAGCTAACTATGGCTACACCTTC	CATKAGPANYGYTF
NA	NA	TRBJ2-1	TRBV5-4	TGTGCCAGCAGCTTGGGGGGTGAGCAGTTCTTC	CASSLGGEQFF
NA	NA	TRBJ1-1	TRBV27	TGTGCCAGCAGTTTACGGTTGAACACTGAAGCTTTCTTT	CASSLRLNTEAFF
NA	NA	TRBJ1-2	TRBV19	TGTGCCAGTAGTATCCCCCGAGTCGGCGGCTACACCTTC	CASSIPRVGGYTF
NA	NA	TRBJ2-5	TRBV11-2	TGTGCCAGCAGCTTAGATTCAGGACAGGGAGGGGAGACCCAGTACTTC	CASSLDSGQGGETQYF
TRBD1	NA	TRBJ2-1	TRBV4-1	TGCGCCAGCAGCCCGGGACAGGGGTGGAACAATGAGCAGTTCTTC	CASSPGQGWNNEQFF
NA	NA	TRBJ1-1	TRBV5-1	TGCGCCAGCAGCTTGGTCGGGGGGGCCTTTGAAGCTTTCTTT	CASSLVGGAFEAFF
NA	NA	TRBJ2-1	TRBV20-1	TGCAGTGCTTGGGGGGACAATGAGCAGTTCTTC	CSAWGDNEQFF